The source of this T cell receptor beta chain is a study of HIV-infected patients and healthy controls. Roughly three months, about 14 weeks, into antiretroviral therapy, follow-up blood was collected. No cell fractionation was done, so the repertoire covers all unsorted peripheral blood T cells. The germline gives CDR1 MNHNS, CDR2 SASEGT. V was cut by 1 base and J by 10 bases, with 5 bases left in between. This CDR3 is built from 11 residues. Reverse transcription used 450 to 500 ng RNA and constant-region primers for alpha and beta. Alpha and beta chain libraries were made separately by chain-specific third strand synthesis with multiplexing indices. One primer pair amplified all rearrangements per chain; each cDNA got molecular barcodes. TCRdb re-analysed the 5' RACE reads in MiXCR, keeping a single row per CDR3 protein. The repertoire holds some 14,000 distinct CDR3 sequences, with 10% to 15% as singletons.

This sequence joins TRBV6-1 and TRBJ2-1, with D unresolved. The source of this sequence is an adult with HIV infection. The donor label of this sample is uncertain. This specimen consisted of blood, obtained during antiretroviral therapy. The CDR3 DNA is TGTGCCAGCAGTGAAGGACGAGAGCAGTTCTTC. Translating gives CASSEGREQFF.